This is a list of T cell receptor beta chains from one sample in a study of OX40 agonist ivuxolimab in advanced cancers. Libraries were prepared by immunoSEQ multiplex PCR; TCRdb keeps only in-frame clonotypes and omits some of them. The sample lists about 93,000 clones; 92% were seen once. The sample was CD4+ or CD8+ T cells sorted from blood, taken in a trial of the OX40 agonist ivuxolimab. The receptors come from an adult with an advanced solid tumor such as melanoma, head and neck, liver or kidney cancer. Each CDR3 is given with its conserved first and last residue. D genes are given only for firm matches. Rows may omit the clone size; those that give it use once, few, many or a size class.

TRBD1,TRBV30,-,TRBJ2-7,TGTGCCTGGAGTAAAAGGGGACAGGGAAGAAGCGAGCAGTACTTC,CAWSKRGQGRSEQYF
-,TRBV18,-,TRBJ2-1,TGTGCCAGCTCACCCTTGGGCGATGAGCAGTTCTTC,CASSPLGDEQFF
-,TRBV6-6,-,TRBJ2-5,TGTGCCAGCAGTTACAATCGGAAGGAGACCCAGTACTTC,CASSYNRKETQYF
-,TRBV19,-,TRBJ1-4,TGTGCCAGTAGCACGTCCAGGGCTGAAAAACTGTTTTTT,CASSTSRAEKLFF
-,TRBV4-1,-,TRBJ1-5,TGCGCCAGCAGCCAGGAGGATAGCAATCAGCCCCAGCATTTT,CASSQEDSNQPQHF
TRBD1,TRBV29-1,-,TRBJ2-2,TGCAGCGCCGTACAGGGGCGTAACACCGGGGAGCTGTTTTTT,CSAVQGRNTGELFF
TRBD1,TRBV7-9,-,TRBJ1-4,TGTGCCAGCAGCTTACCGGGGACAGCAACTAATGAAAAACTGTTTTTT,CASSLPGTATNEKLFF
TRBD1,TRBV19,-,TRBJ1-2,TGTGCCAGTAGTAAGGGACAGTCGAACTATGGCTACACCTTC,CASSKGQSNYGYTF
-,TRBV6-1,-,TRBJ1-1,TGTGCCAGCAGTTCCCTTTACGAGGCTTTCTTT,CASSSLYEAFF
-,TRBV6-5,-,TRBJ2-7,TGTGCCGGAAGGGATTTCTCCTACGAGCAGTACTTC,CAGRDFSYEQYF
TRBD1,TRBV5-1,-,TRBJ1-1,TGCGCCAGCAGCTTCGACAGGGACACTGAAGCTTTCTTT,CASSFDRDTEAFF
TRBD1,TRBV18,few,TRBJ2-3,TGTGCCAGCAACCGGGACAGGGGATCAGATACGCAGTATTTT,CASNRDRGSDTQYF
-,TRBV18,-,TRBJ2-7,TGTGCCAGCTCACCAGGGGAGTACGAGCAGTACTTC,CASSPGEYEQYF
-,TRBV6-4,-,TRBJ2-6,TGTGCCAGCAGTGACAGGTCCTCTGGGGCCAACGTCCTGACTTTC,CASSDRSSGANVLTF
-,TRBV30,-,TRBJ1-3,TGTGCCTGGAGTGTAACCGGTGGAAACACCATATATTTT,CAWSVTGGNTIYF
-,TRBV6-6,-,TRBJ1-1,TGTGCCAGCAGTTTACAAAGGGAGGCTGAAGCTTTCTTT,CASSLQREAEAFF
TRBD2,TRBV5-1,-,TRBJ2-1,TGCGCCAGCAGAGCAAGTAGCGGGGGTTACAATGAGCAGTTCTTC,CASRASSGGYNEQFF
TRBD2,TRBV10-1,-,TRBJ2-1,TGCGCCAGCAGGTCGGGGGAGGGCCTCTCCTACAATGAGCAGTTCTTC,CASRSGEGLSYNEQFF
TRBD1,TRBV6-5,-,TRBJ2-7,TGTGCCAGCACGGACAGGGCCTACGAGCAGTACTTC,CASTDRAYEQYF
TRBD2,TRBV2,-,TRBJ2-5,TGTGCCAGCAGATTGACTAGCGGCCAAGAGACCCAGTACTTC,CASRLTSGQETQYF
TRBD2,TRBV15,-,TRBJ2-7,TGTGCCACCAGCAGAGTTTCTAGTCGAGGACTAGCGGTCTACGAGCAGTACTTC,CATSRVSSRGLAVYEQYF
-,TRBV27,-,TRBJ2-1,TGTGCCAGCAACCCTTCGAACCCGCGACGGAGTGAGCAGTTCTTC,CASNPSNPRRSEQFF
-,TRBV5-1,-,TRBJ2-5,TGCGCCAGCAGCTTGGGCTCTCAAGAGACCCAGTACTTC,CASSLGSQETQYF
TRBD2,TRBV12-5,-,TRBJ2-2,TGTGCTAGTGGTATAGGGACTAGCGGGAGTAGGGGCACCGGGGAGCTGTTTTTT,CASGIGTSGSRGTGELFF
-,TRBV11-2,-,TRBJ2-2,TGTGCCAGCAGCTTATCCGACACCGGGGAGCTGTTTTTT,CASSLSDTGELFF
-,TRBV10-3,once,TRBJ2-5,TGTGCCATCAGGGGAGCTCCGTTGCAAGAGACCCAGTACTTC,CAIRGAPLQETQYF
TRBD2,TRBV10-3,-,TRBJ2-2,TGTGCCATCAGTCCGGGACTAGCGGGAGGTGGCACCGGGGAGCTGTTTTTT,CAISPGLAGGGTGELFF
TRBD2,TRBV5-6,-,TRBJ2-5,TGTGCCAGCAGCCCGGCGGGTAGCGGGAGAGGGGCGGAGACCCAGTACTTC,CASSPAGSGRGAETQYF
TRBD1,TRBV4-2,-,TRBJ2-2,TGTGCCAGCAGCCAGGTGACAGGGGCTAACACCGGGGAGCTGTTTTTT,CASSQVTGANTGELFF
TRBD1,TRBV2,-,TRBJ2-7,TGTGCCAGCGGGACAGGGGGCCCCTCCTACGAGCAGTACTTC,CASGTGGPSYEQYF
TRBD1,TRBV30,-,TRBJ1-4,TGTGCCTGGAGCCTCGGGACAGGGCCCGAAAAACTGTTTTTT,CAWSLGTGPEKLFF
-,TRBV5-6,-,TRBJ1-2,TGTGCCAGCAGCCCCGCGGGGAACTATGGCTACACCTTC,CASSPAGNYGYTF
-,TRBV5-1,-,TRBJ1-1,TGCGCCAGCAGCTTGGACGGAGTCAGGCTAAACACTGAAGCTTTCTTT,CASSLDGVRLNTEAFF
TRBD1,TRBV2,-,TRBJ1-6,TGTGCCAGCATAACAGGGGTCACCCTCCACTTT,CASITGVTLHF
-,TRBV5-1,-,TRBJ1-1,TGCGCCAGCAGCCCTGAAGGGGGGAGGGTAGCTGAAGCTTTCTTT,CASSPEGGRVAEAFF
TRBD2,TRBV29-1,-,TRBJ2-5,TGCAGCGTAGGTGGGGGCACTAGCGGACAAGAGACCCAGTACTTC,CSVGGGTSGQETQYF
TRBD1,TRBV15,-,TRBJ1-5,TGTGCCACCGGCCCCCTCGGACAGGGAGATCAGCCCCAGCATTTT,CATGPLGQGDQPQHF
-,TRBV7-6,-,TRBJ2-5,TGTGCCAGCAGCTTATATGAGACCCAGTACTTC,CASSLYETQYF
-,TRBV19,-,TRBJ2-3,TGTGCCAGTAATACCCCAGGGAGGGGGACAGATACGCAGTATTTT,CASNTPGRGTDTQYF
-,TRBV18,-,TRBJ1-2,TGTGCCAGCTCACCCGATGGGGGGGATGGCTACACCTTC,CASSPDGGDGYTF
-,TRBV9,-,TRBJ1-5,TGTGCCAGCAGCGTAGGAGGCGGGGCAGATCAGCCCCAGCATTTT,CASSVGGGADQPQHF
-,TRBV6-6,-,TRBJ2-2,TGTGCCAGCAGTTATGTGCGCCACGAGGGCGGGGAGCTGTTTTTT,CASSYVRHEGGELFF
TRBD1,TRBV19,-,TRBJ2-3,TGTGCCAGTAAGGCGGGACAGGGGTACACAGATACGCAGTATTTT,CASKAGQGYTDTQYF
-,TRBV5-4,-,TRBJ2-7,TGTGCCAGCAGCTTGGGGGCAGGGGATATTTACGAGCAGTACTTC,CASSLGAGDIYEQYF
-,TRBV11-2,once,TRBJ2-7,TGTGCCAGCAGCTTAGGATCCGAGCAGTACTTC,CASSLGSEQYF